The source of this T cell receptor (beta chain) is a study of blood T cell repertoires in COVID-19. Here immunoSEQ multiplex PCR was the method, and the copy in TCRdb shows in-frame clones only, minus some. The sample has 100,000 to 150,000 clones, around 76% seen once. This clone came up a few times. Germline CDR1 reads SNHLY; CDR2 reads FYNNEI. V lost 8 bases and J lost 3, with 19 bases in between. There are 15 residues in the CDR3. Sample: peripheral blood. The rearrangement links TRBV2 to TRBJ1-1; D might be TRBD1 (5 bases). This TCR derives from an elderly man with COVID-19, enrolled during active disease. CDR3 in DNA: TGTGCCAGCTGGGCCCCCGGAGGGGATCACACTGAAGCTTTCTTT. Translation gives CASWAPGGDHTEAFF.